These T cell receptor beta chains were read from a single sample in a study of shared clonotypes between healthy human individuals. Libraries were prepared by immunoSEQ multiplex PCR; TCRdb keeps only in-frame clonotypes and omits some of them. The table includes about 1.1 million clones, 70% to 80% detected once. Sequenced sample: memory CD4+ T cells from PBMCs. Receptors originate from a man aged 18 to 35 in good health. Some clones in this sample may be carry-over from other donors' samples. CDR3s leave out the opening cysteine and the closing phenylalanine or tryptophan.

length: 13; V: TRBV5-1; J: TRBJ2-6; CDR3: ASSFSGSGANVLT
length: 14; V: TRBV4-2; J: TRBJ2-3; CDR3: ASSRFPGLAGDTQY
length: 12; V: TRBV7-2; J: TRBJ2-5; CDR3: ASSFFNHQETQY
length: 17; V: TRBV13; J: TRBJ2-1; CDR3: ASSSPGLAGGFDYNEQF
length: 10; V: TRBV19; J: TRBJ1-2; CDR3: AGKEQGSGYT
length: 14; V: TRBV5-1; J: TRBJ2-7; CDR3: ASSFGTSGTTYEQY
length: 15; V: TRBV25-1; J: TRBJ1-2; CDR3: ASSEYADGLGGHGYT
length: 13; V: TRBV6-5; J: TRBJ2-5; CDR3: ASRTPGQGSETQY
length: 13; V: TRBV7-6; J: TRBJ2-1; CDR3: ASSSGQGHSNEQF
length: 16; V: TRBV18; J: TRBJ2-3; CDR3: ASSPLPRTSGGTDTQY
length: 11; V: TRBV28; J: TRBJ1-1; CDR3: ASLRQGATEAF
length: 12; V: TRBV10-3; J: TRBJ2-7; CDR3: AISDVGGANEQY
length: 9; V: TRBV14; J: TRBJ2-3; CDR3: ASSQADTQY
length: 13; V: TRBV11-2; J: TRBJ2-7; CDR3: ASSPRTSGSPEQY
length: 14; V: TRBV5-1; J: TRBJ1-4; CDR3: ASSPGPWDTNEKLF
length: 10; V: TRBV6-1; J: TRBJ1-1; CDR3: ASSPRGAEAF
length: 14; V: TRBV18; J: TRBJ2-7; CDR3: ASSPPGIGVTYEQY